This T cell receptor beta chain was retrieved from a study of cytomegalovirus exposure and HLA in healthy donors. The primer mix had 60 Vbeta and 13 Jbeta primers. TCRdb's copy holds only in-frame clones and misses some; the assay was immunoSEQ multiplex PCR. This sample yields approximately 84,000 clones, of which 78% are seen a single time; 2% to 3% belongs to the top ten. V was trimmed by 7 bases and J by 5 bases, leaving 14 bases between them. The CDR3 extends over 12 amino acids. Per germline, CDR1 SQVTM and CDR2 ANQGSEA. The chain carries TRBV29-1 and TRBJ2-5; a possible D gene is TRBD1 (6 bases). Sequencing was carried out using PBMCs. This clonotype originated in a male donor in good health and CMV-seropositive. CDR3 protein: CSAPQGPETQYF. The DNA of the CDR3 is TGCAGCGCCCCACAGGGCCCGGAGACCCAGTACTTC.